Listed below are T cell receptor beta chains from one sample, sequenced in a study of early stage breast cancer tumors. Assay: immunoSEQ multiplex PCR; the TCRdb copy retains only in-frame clones and omits some. The table records some 30,000 clones, about 83% of them present only once. Sequenced material: blood. These receptor sequences come from a person in their fifties or sixties with breast cancer. Both conserved end residues are part of each CDR3. The order of the fields is J gene, clone size, D gene, V gene, CDR3 protein, CDR3 DNA. A D gene is named only where the DNA matches it firmly. Clone size is stated in some rows and not others, as once, few, many or a class when expanded.

J gene: TRBJ1-5; clone size: few; D gene: TRBD1; V gene: TRBV19; CDR3 protein: CASSARGTGGNQPQHF; CDR3 DNA: TGTGCCAGTAGTGCACGAGGGACAGGGGGCAATCAGCCCCAGCATTTT
J gene: TRBJ2-1; clone size: .; D gene: .; V gene: TRBV16; CDR3 protein: CASSQLPAGEQFF; CDR3 DNA: TGTGCCAGCAGCCAATTGCCAGCGGGTGAGCAGTTCTTC
J gene: TRBJ2-3; clone size: few; D gene: TRBD2; V gene: TRBV19; CDR3 protein: CASSKLAGGLGDTQYF; CDR3 DNA: TGTGCCAGTAGTAAACTAGCGGGGGGCCTGGGAGATACGCAGTATTTT
J gene: TRBJ1-1; clone size: few; D gene: .; V gene: TRBV6-5; CDR3 protein: CASSYLGGTEAFF; CDR3 DNA: TGTGCCAGCAGTTACTTGGGCGGCACTGAAGCTTTCTTT
J gene: TRBJ2-1; clone size: few; D gene: .; V gene: TRBV5-5; CDR3 protein: CASSLGSGVREQFF; CDR3 DNA: TGTGCCAGCAGCTTGGGGTCAGGGGTTCGTGAGCAGTTCTTC
J gene: TRBJ2-7; clone size: .; D gene: .; V gene: TRBV11-2; CDR3 protein: CASSPRTPYEQYF; CDR3 DNA: TGTGCCAGCAGCCCAAGAACCCCCTACGAGCAGTACTTC
J gene: TRBJ1-2; clone size: .; D gene: TRBD1; V gene: TRBV19; CDR3 protein: CASSRTGGYGYTF; CDR3 DNA: TGTGCCAGTAGCAGGACAGGGGGCTATGGCTACACCTTC
J gene: TRBJ2-7; clone size: .; D gene: .; V gene: TRBV4-2; CDR3 protein: CASSRGGGGEQYF; CDR3 DNA: TGTGCCAGCAGCCGTGGGGGAGGGGGGGAGCAGTACTTC
J gene: TRBJ1-3; clone size: .; D gene: .; V gene: TRBV6-1; CDR3 protein: CASSEQKPYSFSGNTIYF; CDR3 DNA: TGTGCCAGCAGTGAACAAAAGCCATACAGCTTCTCTGGAAACACCATATATTTT
J gene: TRBJ2-1; clone size: .; D gene: .; V gene: TRBV5-1; CDR3 protein: CASTISGSSYNEQFF; CDR3 DNA: TGCGCCAGCACCATTAGCGGAAGCTCCTACAATGAGCAGTTCTTC
J gene: TRBJ2-5; clone size: .; D gene: TRBD1; V gene: TRBV4-2; CDR3 protein: CASSQFLPGTAGETQYF; CDR3 DNA: TGTGCCAGCAGCCAATTCCTTCCCGGGACAGCAGGCGAGACCCAGTACTTC
J gene: TRBJ1-2; clone size: .; D gene: TRBD1; V gene: TRBV27; CDR3 protein: CASRSTGGNNGYTF; CDR3 DNA: TGTGCCAGCAGGAGTACAGGGGGGAACAATGGCTACACCTTC